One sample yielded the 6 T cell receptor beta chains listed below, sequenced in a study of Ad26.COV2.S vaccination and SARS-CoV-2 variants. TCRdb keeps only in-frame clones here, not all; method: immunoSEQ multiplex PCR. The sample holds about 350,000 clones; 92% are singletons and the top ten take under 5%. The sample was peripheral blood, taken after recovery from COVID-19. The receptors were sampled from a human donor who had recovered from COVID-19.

CDR3 protein: CASSLRGAQETQYF. The CDR3 DNA sequence: TGCGCCAGCAGCTTGAGGGGGGCTCAGGAGACCCAGTACTTC. This rearrangement joins TRBV5-1 to TRBJ2-5; D could derive from TRBD1 or TRBD2 (6 bases each). The CDR3 runs 14 residues. Germline-derived CDR1 and CDR2 are SGHRS and YFSETQ. Trimming stripped 1 base from V and 5 bases from J, with 12 bases between. The full variable domain, with the rest looked up from reference TRBV5-1 and TRBJ2-5, is KAGVTQTPRYLIKTRGQQVTLSCSPISGHRSVSWYQQTPGQGLQFLFEYFSETQRNKGNFPGRFSGRQFSNSRSEMNVSTLELGDSALYLCASSLRGAQETQYFGPGTRLLVL.

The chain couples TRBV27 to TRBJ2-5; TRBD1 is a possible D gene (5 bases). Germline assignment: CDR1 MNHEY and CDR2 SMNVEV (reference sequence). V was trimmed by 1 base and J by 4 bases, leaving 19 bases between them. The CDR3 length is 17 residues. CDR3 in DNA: TGTGCCAGCAGTTTATACGGCAGGGTCATTCCCGGAGAGACCCAGTACTTC. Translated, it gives CASSLYGRVIPGETQYF.

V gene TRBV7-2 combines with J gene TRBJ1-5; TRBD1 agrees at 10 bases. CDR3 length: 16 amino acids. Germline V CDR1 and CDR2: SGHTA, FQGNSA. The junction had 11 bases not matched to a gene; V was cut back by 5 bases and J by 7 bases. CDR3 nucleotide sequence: TGTGCCAGCAGCCCGGGACAGGGGTTCGGTGAACAGCCCCAGCATTTT. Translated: CASSPGQGFGEQPQHF.

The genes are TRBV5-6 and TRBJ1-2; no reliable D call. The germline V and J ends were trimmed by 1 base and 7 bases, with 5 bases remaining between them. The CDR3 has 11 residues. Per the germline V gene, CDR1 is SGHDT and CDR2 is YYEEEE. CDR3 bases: TGTGCCAGCAGCTTGTACGGTGGCTACACCTTC. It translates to CASSLYGGYTF.

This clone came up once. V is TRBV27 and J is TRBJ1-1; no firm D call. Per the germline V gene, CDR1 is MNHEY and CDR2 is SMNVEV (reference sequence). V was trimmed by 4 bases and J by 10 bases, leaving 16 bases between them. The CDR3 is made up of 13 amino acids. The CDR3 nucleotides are TGTGCCAGCAGTTATTCGGGCGACGTCCGAGCTTTCTTT. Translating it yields CASSYSGDVRAFF.

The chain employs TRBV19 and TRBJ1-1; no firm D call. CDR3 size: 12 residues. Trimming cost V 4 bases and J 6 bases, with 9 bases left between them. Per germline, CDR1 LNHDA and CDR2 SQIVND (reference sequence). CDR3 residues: CASSTGSAEAFF. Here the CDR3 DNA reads TGTGCCAGTAGTACAGGCTCGGCTGAAGCTTTCTTT.